This record looks at one T cell receptor beta chain sequence and its context. What it recognizes is unknown. These data come from a study of human T cells and chemical hapten exposure. In the study overall: Mainly, slight library volume differences in the pool made TCR yields vary. Study-wide results and caveats: DPC sensitization did not alter TCRs above 1 in 1000 frequency.

The CDR3 length is 15 residues. CDR1 SNHLY and CDR2 FYNNEI come from the germline V gene. Trimming removed 6 bases at V and 7 bases at J, with 19 bases between. Whole blood that had not been fractionated was the source of extracted total RNA. Within the library, unique molecular identifiers were attached to each individual cDNA molecule. Study processing details: A per-sample median of 95,638 TCRs was observed, with a range of about 20,000 to 690,600. TCRdb independently ran MiXCR on the 5' RACE reads; one entry per CDR3 protein. The V and J calls and clone size are TCRdb's, not the authors'. This sample has roughly 82,000 distinct CDR3 sequences, with 15% to 20% found just once.

The V call is TRBV2, the J call TRBJ1-5; D is ambiguous. The receptor comes from a female donor in good health. CDR3 loop: CASRDPGWAGQPQHF. DNA for the CDR3: TGTGCCAGCAGGGACCCCGGATGGGCAGGACAGCCCCAGCATTTT.